These 26 T cell receptor beta chains were all obtained from the same sample, sequenced in a study of CD8 T cells in Susac syndrome. Random hexamers served to reverse transcribe roughly 0.45 to 1 ug RNA. TCRdb redid the calling of the immunoSEQ multiplex PCR reads with MiXCR, one entry per CDR3 protein. The table has roughly 250,000 distinct CDR3 sequences, 95% to 97% seen once. Sequenced sample: CD4+ T cells from PBMCs. These receptors were taken from a human donor with Susac syndrome.

CDR3 nucleotides: TGCAGTGCTAGAGATTTTGCTAGCGGGAGAGGCGATGAGCAGTTCTTC. Translation: CSARDFASGRGDEQFF. The chain carries TRBV20-1 and TRBJ2-1; 10 bases map to TRBD2. The CDR3 spans 16 residues. Per the germline V gene, CDR1 is DFQATT and CDR2 is SNEGSKA (reference sequence). Trimming cost V 0 bases and J 8 bases; bases outside gene matches: 10.

The rearrangement links TRBV3-1 to TRBJ2-7; unclear D gene. The CDR3 covers 12 residues. With 1 base removed from V and 3 bases from J, the gap between germline ends came to 4 bases. Germline CDR1 and CDR2: LGHDT and YNNKEL (reference sequence). DNA for the CDR3: TGTGCCAGCAGCCAAGGCCTCTACGAGCAGTACTTC. Its translation is CASSQGLYEQYF.

In DNA, the CDR3 is TGTGCCAGCAGCTTGGGGCATGACTATGGCTACACCTTC. Protein sequence: CASSLGHDYGYTF. The genes are TRBV7-3 and TRBJ1-2; D perhaps matches TRBD1 (5 bases). The CDR3 runs to 13 residues. The ends were cut back, 3 bases at V and 3 bases at J, with 8 bases in the middle. From germline, CDR1 is SGHTA and CDR2 FQGTGA.

The genes are TRBV29-1 and TRBJ2-7, with TRBD2 identical over 7 bases. The germline V gene has CDR1 SQVTM and CDR2 ANQGSEA. This CDR3 has 16 amino acids. J was trimmed by 4 bases and V by 2 bases; bases with no gene match: 14. The CDR3 region is CSVEISGRERFYEQYF. CDR3 sequence (DNA): TGCAGCGTTGAAATCTCTGGGCGGGAGCGTTTTTACGAGCAGTACTTC.

This sequence joins TRBV3-1 and TRBJ2-5; the match to TRBD2 covers 11 bases. Germline V gene data show CDR1 as LGHDT and CDR2 as YNNKEL (reference sequence). CDR3 length equals 14 residues. V lost 3 bases to trimming and J lost 4 bases; unmatched junction nucleotides: 1. The CDR3 here is CASSHTSGRETQYF. The CDR3 nucleotides are TGTGCCAGCAGCCACACTAGCGGGAGAGAGACCCAGTACTTC.

The chain links TRBV25-1 to TRBJ2-1; tentatively, D is TRBD1 (6 bases). The CDR3 is made up of 14 amino acids. CDR1 and CDR2 (germline): MGHDK, SYGVNS. V shed 4 bases and J shed 5 bases, with 12 bases lying between them. The CDR3 coding sequence is TGTGCCAGCAGTGGAGGGGGAACTGACAATGAGCAGTTCTTC. The encoded protein is CASSGGGTDNEQFF. Filled out from reference TRBV25-1 and TRBJ2-1, the complete variable domain reads EADIYQTPRYLVIGTGKKITLECSQTMGHDKMYWYQQDPGMELHLIHYSYGVNSTEKGDLSSESTVSRIRTEHFPLTLESARPSHTSQYLCASSGGGTDNEQFFGPGTRLTVL.

In its sample, this clonotype was seen once. This chain joins TRBV30 and TRBJ1-5; D gene uncertain. The CDR3 runs 13 residues. Germline V gene lookup returns CDR1 GTSNPN and CDR2 SVGIG (reference sequence). V dropped 2 bases and J dropped 5 bases, with 10 bases sitting between them. CDR3 in amino acids: CAWSFELDQPQHF. The DNA for the CDR3 is TGTGCCTGGAGTTTTGAATTGGATCAGCCCCAGCATTTT.

The V call is TRBV29-1, the J call TRBJ2-1; D remains unclear. This CDR3 is 12 amino acids long. Germline CDR1 reads SQVTM; CDR2 reads ANQGSEA. V was trimmed by 0 bases and J by 7 bases, leaving 7 bases between them. The DNA for the CDR3 is TGCAGCGTTGAAGATCCAGGTAATGAGCAGTTCTTC. The encoded protein is CSVEDPGNEQFF.

This sequence joins TRBV28 and TRBJ1-2; D is undetermined. The V and J ends lost 5 bases and 13 bases respectively, with 23 bases between them. The CDR3 runs to 14 residues. Per germline, CDR1 MDHEN and CDR2 SYDVKM. The CDR3 DNA is TGTGCCAGCAGTCTACGACGGACGGACTCTAGTGGCACCTTC. Translation: CASSLRRTDSSGTF.

The chain couples TRBV19 to TRBJ1-1; a weak D match, TRBD1 (5 bases). The germline CDR1 and CDR2 sequences are LNHDA and SQIVND (reference sequence). The CDR3 extends over 13 amino acids. Deletions cut 8 bases from V and 4 bases from J, with 14 bases between. CDR3 in DNA: TGTGCCAGTCGTAGGGGCCGGGGCACTGAAGCTTTCTTT. Its translation is CASRRGRGTEAFF.

V gene TRBV11-2 combines with J gene TRBJ2-7; no firm D call. Per the germline V gene, CDR1 is SGHAT and CDR2 is FQNNGV. The V end lost 7 bases, the J end lost 2 bases, and 18 bases lay between the germline ends. The CDR3 has 15 residues. The CDR3 spells CASTLNSYSTYEQYF. DNA for the CDR3: TGTGCCAGCACCCTCAATTCCTACAGTACCTACGAGCAGTACTTC.

The J gene is TRBJ1-2, the V gene TRBV27; 9 bases match TRBD1. CDR1 and CDR2 from the germline V gene are MNHEY and SMNVEV (reference sequence). The length of the CDR3 is 15 residues. V gave up 3 bases and J gave up 4 bases; unmatched junction bases: 6. In DNA form, the CDR3 reads TGTGCCAGCAGTTTTCTGGGACAGGGTCCCTATGGCTACACCTTC. Translating it yields CASSFLGQGPYGYTF.

The chain has TRBV27 and TRBJ1-1; a possible D gene is TRBD1 (5 bases). The CDR3 is 15 amino acids. The ends were cut back, 3 bases at V and 5 bases at J, with 16 bases in the middle. CDR1 and CDR2 from the germline V gene are MNHEY and SMNVEV (reference sequence). DNA for the CDR3: TGTGCCAGCAGTTTGTTTGTAGGGGTAGGGACTGAAGCTTTCTTT. Its translation is CASSLFVGVGTEAFF.

V is TRBV6-6 and J is TRBJ1-1; 9 positions agree with TRBD1. The CDR3 is made up of 16 amino acids. The ends lost 5 bases at V and 0 bases at J; junction bases unmatched: 7. CDR1 and CDR2 from the germline V gene are MNHNY and SVGAGI (reference sequence). The CDR3 sequence: CASSLRDRVLNTEAFF. The CDR3 DNA is TGTGCCAGCAGTCTAAGGGACAGGGTTTTGAACACTGAAGCTTTCTTT.

V and J are TRBV6-6 and TRBJ1-1, with TRBD1 matching over 10 bases. The CDR3 is 13 amino acids. The germline gives CDR1 MNHNY, CDR2 SVGAGI (reference sequence). With V trimmed by 6 bases and J by 5 bases, 3 bases remained unmatched. The CDR3, as DNA: TGTGCCAGCAGATGGGACAGGGGAACTGAAGCTTTCTTT. Protein: CASRWDRGTEAFF.

V gene TRBV24-1 combines with J gene TRBJ2-1, with 7 bases fitting TRBD1. The V gene end was trimmed by 9 bases and the J gene end by 0 bases; junction bases not matched to a gene: 7. The CDR3 is 15 residues long. The germline V gene has CDR1 KGHDR and CDR2 SFDVKD. In DNA, the CDR3 is TGTGCCACCCGAGGGGGCACGAGCTCCTACAATGAGCAGTTCTTC. This encodes CATRGGTSSYNEQFF.

The chain recombines TRBV7-6 with TRBJ2-1; 8 positions agree with TRBD2. V lost 5 bases to trimming and J lost 2 bases; unmatched junction nucleotides: 2. This CDR3 spans 14 amino acids. Germline V gives CDR1 SGHVS, CDR2 FNYEAQ. The CDR3 loop reads CASSTSGPYNEQFF. The CDR3 region has the DNA TGTGCCAGCAGCACTAGCGGACCCTACAATGAGCAGTTCTTC.

This sequence joins TRBV9 and TRBJ2-4; 7 nucleotides match TRBD1. V lost 0 bases to trimming and J lost 1 base; unmatched junction nucleotides: 4. The CDR3 is 16 amino acids. CDR1 is SGDLS, CDR2 YYNGEE, per germline. CDR3 in DNA: TGTGCCAGCAGCGTAGATGGCAGGGGGGCCAAAAACATTCAGTACTTC. Translated: CASSVDGRGAKNIQYF.

The genes are TRBV20-1 and TRBJ2-3, with D possibly TRBD2 on 5 matching bases. The ends were cut back, 0 bases at V and 6 bases at J, with 10 bases in the middle. Germline values: CDR1 DFQATT, CDR2 SNEGSKA (reference sequence). This CDR3 contains 13 residues. The CDR3 region is CSARDGRGDTQYF. The CDR3 DNA is TGCAGTGCTAGAGACGGTAGAGGGGATACGCAGTATTTT.

This clonotype was recorded once. The chain is built from TRBV7-2 and TRBJ1-1, with D possibly matching TRBD1 (6 bases). The V end lost 0 bases, the J end lost 7 bases, and 12 bases lay between the germline ends. Germline V lookup: CDR1 SGHTA, CDR2 FQGNSA. CDR3 length equals 14 residues. The DNA of the CDR3 is TGTGCCAGCAGCTTAGCGCGGGACAATAGTGAAGCTTTCTTT. Translation: CASSLARDNSEAFF.

There are a few counts of this clonotype. The V gene is TRBV30, the J gene TRBJ2-7; D not resolved. The V end was cut by 0 bases, the J end by 7 bases, with 7 bases between. Per the germline V gene, CDR1 is GTSNPN and CDR2 is SVGIG (reference sequence). The CDR3 is 11 residues long. CDR3 DNA sequence: TGTGCCTGGAGTGTACAAGAGGAGCAGTACTTC. Its protein product is CAWSVQEEQYF.

This chain links TRBV30 with TRBJ1-5; possibly TRBD1 for D (5 bases). V dropped 0 bases and J dropped 3 bases, with 6 bases sitting between them. The germline V gene encodes CDR1 GTSNPN and CDR2 SVGIG (reference sequence). The CDR3 covers 13 residues. CDR3 in DNA: TGTGCCTGGAGTGTACAGGTCAATCAGCCCCAGCATTTT. Residues: CAWSVQVNQPQHF.

The chain recombines TRBV29-1 with TRBJ2-7, with 8 positions matching TRBD1. This CDR3 region has 13 residues. The J segment lost 0 bases and the V segment lost 6 bases, leaving 4 bases of the junction unmatched. Germline values: CDR1 SQVTM, CDR2 ANQGSEA. CDR3 amino acids: CSVGTGPSYEQYF. The CDR3 DNA sequence: TGCAGCGTCGGGACAGGTCCCTCCTACGAGCAGTACTTC.

The chain recombines TRBV9 with TRBJ2-3; D remains ambiguous. CDR3 length equals 13 residues. Germline loops: CDR1 SGDLS, CDR2 YYNGEE. V gave up 3 bases and J gave up 2 bases, with 7 bases separating them. The CDR3 spells CASSGDLTDTQYF. In DNA, the CDR3 is TGTGCCAGCAGCGGAGATCTCACAGATACGCAGTATTTT.

This clonotype appeared a single time. V gene TRBV15 combines with J gene TRBJ2-1, with D maybe TRBD1 (6 bases). The CDR3 is 16 amino acids. V gave up 4 bases and J gave up 5 bases, with 18 bases separating them. The germline V gene encodes CDR1 LNHNV and CDR2 YYDKDF (reference sequence). As DNA, the CDR3 is TGTGCCACCAGCACTACCCTCAGGGGTGTCAACAATGAGCAGTTCTTC. This codes for CATSTTLRGVNNEQFF.

The rearrangement uses TRBV11-2 and TRBJ2-7; 14 nucleotides match TRBD2. The CDR3 spans 17 residues. The germline V gene has CDR1 SGHAT and CDR2 FQNNGV. J was trimmed by 3 bases and V by 2 bases; bases with no gene match: 6. The CDR3 loop is CASSLRPGTSGSYEQYF. The CDR3 nucleotides read TGTGCCAGCAGCTTAAGACCCGGGACTAGCGGGAGCTACGAGCAGTACTTC.